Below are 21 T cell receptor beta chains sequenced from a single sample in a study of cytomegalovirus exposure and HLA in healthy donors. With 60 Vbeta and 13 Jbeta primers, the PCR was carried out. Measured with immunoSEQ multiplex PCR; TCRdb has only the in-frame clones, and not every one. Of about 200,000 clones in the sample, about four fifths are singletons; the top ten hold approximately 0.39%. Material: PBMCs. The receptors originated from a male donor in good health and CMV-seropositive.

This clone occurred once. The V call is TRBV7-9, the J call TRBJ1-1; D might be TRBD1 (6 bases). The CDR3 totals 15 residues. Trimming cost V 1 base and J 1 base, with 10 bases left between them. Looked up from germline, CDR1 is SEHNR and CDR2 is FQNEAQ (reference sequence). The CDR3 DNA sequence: TGTGCCAGCAGCTTAGTCACAGGGCAGAACACTGAAGCTTTCTTT. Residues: CASSLVTGQNTEAFF.

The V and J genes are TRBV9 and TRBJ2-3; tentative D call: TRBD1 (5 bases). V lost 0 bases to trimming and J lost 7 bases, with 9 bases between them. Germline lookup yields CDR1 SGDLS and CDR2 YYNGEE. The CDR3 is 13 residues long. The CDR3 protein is CASSVEDTHTQYF. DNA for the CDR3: TGTGCCAGCAGCGTAGAGGACACCCATACGCAGTATTTT.

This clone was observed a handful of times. CDR3 region: CASSDYHKRTDEKLFF. Here the CDR3 DNA reads TGTGCCAGCAGCGATTACCACAAAAGGACAGACGAAAAACTGTTTTTT. The chain recombines TRBV7-9 with TRBJ1-4; TRBD1 is a possible D gene (6 bases). The germline V gene has CDR1 SEHNR and CDR2 FQNEAQ (reference sequence). The V gene lost 5 bases and the J gene lost 8 bases, with 21 bases spanning the gap. CDR3 length: 16 amino acids.

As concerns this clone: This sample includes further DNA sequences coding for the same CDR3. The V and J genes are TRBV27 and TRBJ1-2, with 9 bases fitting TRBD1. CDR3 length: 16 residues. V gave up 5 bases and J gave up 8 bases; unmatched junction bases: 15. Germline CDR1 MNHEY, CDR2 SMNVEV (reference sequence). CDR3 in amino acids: CASSTTGTGSRDGYTF. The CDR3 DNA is TGTGCCAGCAGTACGACCGGGACAGGGAGCCGGGACGGCTACACCTTC.

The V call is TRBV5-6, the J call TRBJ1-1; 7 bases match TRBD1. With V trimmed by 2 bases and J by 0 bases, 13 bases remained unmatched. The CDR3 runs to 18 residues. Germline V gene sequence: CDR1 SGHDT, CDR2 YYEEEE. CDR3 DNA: TGTGCCAGCAGCTTCCTTGACCCAGGGGGAGTCTTGAACACTGAAGCTTTCTTT. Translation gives CASSFLDPGGVLNTEAFF.

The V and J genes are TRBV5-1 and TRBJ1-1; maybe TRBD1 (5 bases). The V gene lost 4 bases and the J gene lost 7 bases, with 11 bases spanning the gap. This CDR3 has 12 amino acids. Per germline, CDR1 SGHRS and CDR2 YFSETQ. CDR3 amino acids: CASSPPTDEAFF. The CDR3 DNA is TGCGCCAGCAGCCCCCCGACAGATGAAGCTTTCTTT.

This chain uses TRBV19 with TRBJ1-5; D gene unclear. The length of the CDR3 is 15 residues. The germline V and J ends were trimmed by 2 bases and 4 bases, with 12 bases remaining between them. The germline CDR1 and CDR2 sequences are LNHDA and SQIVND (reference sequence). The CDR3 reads CASSIIGGENQPQHF. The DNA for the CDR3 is TGTGCCAGTAGTATAATCGGCGGGGAAAATCAGCCCCAGCATTTT.

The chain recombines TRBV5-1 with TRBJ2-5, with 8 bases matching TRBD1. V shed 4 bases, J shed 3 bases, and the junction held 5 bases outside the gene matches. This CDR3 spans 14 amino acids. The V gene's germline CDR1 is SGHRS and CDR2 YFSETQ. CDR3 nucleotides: TGCGCCAGCAGCCCGACAGGGGCTAAAGAGACCCAGTACTTC. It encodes CASSPTGAKETQYF.

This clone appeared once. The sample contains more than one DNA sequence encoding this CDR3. The CDR3 sequence is CASSLTGLANTGELFF. The CDR3 DNA is TGTGCCAGCAGCTTGACTGGGCTAGCTAACACCGGGGAGCTGTTTTTT. The V gene is TRBV5-8, the J gene TRBJ2-2; weak D call: TRBD2 (5 bases). Germline loops: CDR1 SGHTS, CDR2 YDEGEE. This CDR3 has 16 residues. The ends were cut back, 1 base at V and 2 bases at J, with 12 bases in the middle. Together with reference TRBV5-8 and TRBJ2-2, the CDR3 gives the full variable domain: EAGVTQSPTHLIKTRGQQATLRCSPISGHTSVYWYQQALGLGLQFLLWYDEGEERNRGNFPPRFSGRQFPNYSSELNVNALELEDSALYLCASSLTGLANTGELFFGEGSRLTVL.

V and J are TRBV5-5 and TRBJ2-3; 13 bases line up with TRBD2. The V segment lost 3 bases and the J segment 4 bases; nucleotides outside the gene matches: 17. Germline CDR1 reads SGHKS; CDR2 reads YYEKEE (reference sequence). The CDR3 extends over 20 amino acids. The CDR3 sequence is CASSSLLTSGGAQPSDTQYF. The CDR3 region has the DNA TGTGCCAGCAGCTCCCTCCTAACTAGCGGGGGGGCCCAACCCTCAGATACGCAGTATTTT.

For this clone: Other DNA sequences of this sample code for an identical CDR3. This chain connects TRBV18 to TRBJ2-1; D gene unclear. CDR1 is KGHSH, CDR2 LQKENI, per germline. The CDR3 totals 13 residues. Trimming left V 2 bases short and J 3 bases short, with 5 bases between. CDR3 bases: TGTGCCAGCTCACCAGGCCTCTACAATGAGCAGTTCTTC. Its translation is CASSPGLYNEQFF.

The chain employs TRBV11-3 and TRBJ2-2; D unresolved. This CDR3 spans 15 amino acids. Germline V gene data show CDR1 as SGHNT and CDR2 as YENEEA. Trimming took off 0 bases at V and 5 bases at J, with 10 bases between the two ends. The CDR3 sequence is CASSLDPQNTGELFF. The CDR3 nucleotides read TGTGCCAGCAGCTTAGATCCACAGAATACCGGGGAGCTGTTTTTT.

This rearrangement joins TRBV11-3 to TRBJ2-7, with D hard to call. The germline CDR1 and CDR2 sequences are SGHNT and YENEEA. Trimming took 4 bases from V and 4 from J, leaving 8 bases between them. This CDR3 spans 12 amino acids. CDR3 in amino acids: CASSSFGYEQYF. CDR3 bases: TGTGCCAGCAGCTCGTTCGGTTACGAGCAGTACTTC. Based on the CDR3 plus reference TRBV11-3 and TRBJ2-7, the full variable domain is EAGVVQSPRYKIIEKKQPVAFWCNPISGHNTLYWYLQNLGQGPELLIRYENEEAVDDSQLPKDRFSAERLKGVDSTLKIQPAELGDSAVYLCASSSFGYEQYFGPGTRLTVT.

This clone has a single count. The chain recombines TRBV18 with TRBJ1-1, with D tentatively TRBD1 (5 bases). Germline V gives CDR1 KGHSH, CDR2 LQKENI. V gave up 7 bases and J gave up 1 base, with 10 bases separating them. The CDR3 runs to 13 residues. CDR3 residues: CASCQTENTEAFF. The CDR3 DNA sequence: TGTGCCAGCTGCCAGACAGAGAACACTGAAGCTTTCTTT.

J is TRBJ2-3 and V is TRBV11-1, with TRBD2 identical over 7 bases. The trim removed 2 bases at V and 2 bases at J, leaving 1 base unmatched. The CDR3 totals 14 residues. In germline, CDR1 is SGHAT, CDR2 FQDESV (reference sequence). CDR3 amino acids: CASSLRGVTDTQYF. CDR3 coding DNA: TGTGCCAGCAGCTTACGGGGGGTCACAGATACGCAGTATTTT.

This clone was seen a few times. This CDR3 is CAITRDSSGNTIYF. The DNA for the CDR3 is TGTGCCATCACCCGGGACAGCTCTGGAAACACCATATATTTT. The chain uses TRBV10-3 and TRBJ1-3; 7 positions agree with TRBD1. From germline, CDR1 is ENHRY and CDR2 SYGVKD. With V trimmed by 7 bases and J by 0 bases, 3 bases remained unmatched. The CDR3 covers 14 residues.

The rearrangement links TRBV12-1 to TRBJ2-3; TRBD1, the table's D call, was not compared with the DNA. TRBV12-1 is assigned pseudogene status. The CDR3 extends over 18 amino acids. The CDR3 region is CASSFAQQGISFADTQYF. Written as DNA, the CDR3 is TGTGCCAGCAGCTTTGCGCAGCAGGGGATAAGCTTCGCAGATACGCAGTATTTT.

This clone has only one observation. The CDR3 region is CASSQARGKTAEVAFF. The CDR3 coding sequence is TGTGCCAGCAGCCAAGCCAGGGGTAAGACAGCAGAAGTGGCTTTCTTT. V is TRBV14 and J is TRBJ1-1, with D maybe TRBD1 (6 bases). The CDR3 sequence is 16 residues long. Germline CDR1 SGHDN, CDR2 FVKESK. The V and J ends lost 1 base and 11 bases respectively, with 23 bases between them. Full variable domain (remainder filled in from reference TRBV14 and TRBJ1-1): EAGVTQFPSHSVIEKGQTVTLRCDPISGHDNLYWYRRVMGKEIKFLLHFVKESKQDESGMPNNRFLAERTGGTYSTLKVQPAELEDSGVYFCASSQARGKTAEVAFFGQGTRLTVV.

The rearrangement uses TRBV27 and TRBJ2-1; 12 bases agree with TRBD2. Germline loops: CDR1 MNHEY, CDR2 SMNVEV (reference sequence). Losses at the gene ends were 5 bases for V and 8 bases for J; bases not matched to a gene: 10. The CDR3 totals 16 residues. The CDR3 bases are TGTGCCAGCAGTGAAGTAAAGACTAGCGGGAGCGATGAGCAGTTCTTC. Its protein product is CASSEVKTSGSDEQFF.

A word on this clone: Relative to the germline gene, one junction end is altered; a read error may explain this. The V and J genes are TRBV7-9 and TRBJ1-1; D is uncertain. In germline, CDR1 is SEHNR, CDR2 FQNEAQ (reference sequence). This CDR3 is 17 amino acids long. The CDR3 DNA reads TGTTCCAGCAGCCCCCGCCCTGAGGGCCGAGCCAACACTGAAGCTTTCTTT. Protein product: CSSSPRPEGRANTEAFF.

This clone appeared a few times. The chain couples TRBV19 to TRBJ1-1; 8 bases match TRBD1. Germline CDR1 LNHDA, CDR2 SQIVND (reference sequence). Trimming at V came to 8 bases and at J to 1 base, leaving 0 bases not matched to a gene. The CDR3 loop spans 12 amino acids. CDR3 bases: TGTGCCAGTGACAGGGGGAACACTGAAGCTTTCTTT. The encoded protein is CASDRGNTEAFF.